The 21 T cell receptor beta chains given below trace back to one sample, sequenced in a study of blood T cell repertoires in COVID-19. Sequencing used immunoSEQ multiplex PCR; TCRdb keeps in-frame clones, though not all of them. The sample has around 210,000 clones, 80% to 90% seen once; the top ten hold approximately 13%. The sample consisted of peripheral blood. Receptor source: a human donor in a cohort sampled during active COVID-19.

This sequence joins TRBV18 and TRBJ1-1; D ambiguous. V was pared by 1 base and J by 6 bases, with 12 bases between. The CDR3 runs to 14 residues. Germline loops: CDR1 KGHSH, CDR2 LQKENI. The CDR3 DNA reads TGTGCCAGCTCACCACTTACTCGGGAACCTGAAGCTTTCTTT. Translated: CASSPLTREPEAFF.

The chain's CDR3 is CASSLEDRGNYGYTF. The CDR3 coding sequence is TGTGCCAGCAGCTTAGAGGACAGGGGGAACTATGGCTACACCTTC. This sequence joins TRBV7-9 and TRBJ1-2, with TRBD1 identical over 10 bases. Germline V gene data show CDR1 as SEHNR and CDR2 as FQNEAQ (reference sequence). V gave up 1 base and J gave up 2 bases; unmatched junction bases: 1. The CDR3 extends over 15 amino acids.

This clone was counted only a few times. The chain carries TRBV5-4 and TRBJ2-7; D remains unclear. The CDR3 has 13 residues. Germline-derived CDR1 and CDR2 are SGHNT and YYREEE (reference sequence). The V end lost 4 bases, the J end lost 3 bases, and 11 bases lay between the germline ends. The CDR3 region has the DNA TGTGCCAGCAGCCTTCCCTCGGGCTACGAGCAGTACTTC. This sequence encodes CASSLPSGYEQYF.

V usage is TRBV19 and J usage is TRBJ2-5; TRBD1 aligns across 7 bases. V lost 3 bases to trimming and J lost 4 bases; unmatched junction nucleotides: 8. The germline V gene encodes CDR1 LNHDA and CDR2 SQIVND (reference sequence). The length of the CDR3 is 15 residues. CDR3 in amino acids: CASSIRGPSTETQYF. Written as DNA, the CDR3 is TGTGCCAGTAGTATTAGGGGGCCCTCGACAGAGACCCAGTACTTC.

CDR3 amino acids: CASSVVLAGGSRNEQFF. DNA for the CDR3: TGTGCCAGCAGCGTAGTCCTAGCGGGAGGGTCTAGAAATGAGCAGTTCTTC. The chain has TRBV9 and TRBJ2-1; 12 bases are a match to TRBD2. The V gene end was trimmed by 0 bases and the J gene end by 7 bases; junction bases not matched to a gene: 8. This CDR3 has 17 amino acids. The germline CDR1 and CDR2 sequences are SGDLS and YYNGEE.

The J gene is TRBJ2-3, the V gene TRBV7-9, with D possibly TRBD1 on 6 matching bases. The germline V and J ends were trimmed by 3 bases and 5 bases, with 12 bases remaining between them. Germline V gene sequence: CDR1 SEHNR, CDR2 FQNEAQ (reference sequence). This CDR3 comprises 14 residues. As DNA, the CDR3 is TGTGCCAGCAGCTTCCACAGAGGGGGAGATACGCAGTATTTT. Protein sequence: CASSFHRGGDTQYF.

The chain's CDR3 is CASRTSGLETQYF. CDR3 DNA sequence: TGTGCCAGTAGGACTAGCGGGTTGGAGACCCAGTACTTC. The rearrangement uses TRBV19 and TRBJ2-5, with TRBD2 matching 10 bases. This CDR3 contains 13 residues. Germline trimming cut 6 bases from V and 5 bases from J; bases unmatched to any gene: 3. CDR1 and CDR2 from the germline V gene are LNHDA and SQIVND (reference sequence).

This clone was seen a few times. This chain links TRBV29-1 with TRBJ2-5; D gene unclear. V lost 4 bases to trimming and J lost 0 bases, with 6 bases between them. The CDR3 length is 12 residues. Germline assignment: CDR1 SQVTM and CDR2 ANQGSEA. CDR3 amino acids: CSVGSDQETQYF. CDR3 bases: TGCAGCGTTGGGTCAGACCAAGAGACCCAGTACTTC.

The chain links TRBV15 to TRBJ2-1; maybe TRBD1 (6 bases). CDR3 length: 18 amino acids. V shed 3 bases and J shed 2 bases, with 20 bases lying between them. Per germline, CDR1 LNHNV and CDR2 YYDKDF (reference sequence). Here the CDR3 DNA reads TGTGCCACCAGCAGCATTCCGGGACACCCAGAAACCTACAATGAGCAGTTCTTC. Its translation is CATSSIPGHPETYNEQFF. The full variable domain, with the rest looked up from reference TRBV15 and TRBJ2-1, is DAMVIQNPRYQVTQFGKPVTLSCSQTLNHNVMYWYQQKSSQAPKLLFHYYDKDFNNEADTPDNFQSRRPNTSFCFLDIRSPGLGDTAMYLCATSSIPGHPETYNEQFFGPGTRLTVL.

The chain has TRBV27 and TRBJ2-4, with D tentatively TRBD1 (6 bases). Germline values: CDR1 MNHEY, CDR2 SMNVEV (reference sequence). The CDR3 spans 18 residues. V lost 3 bases to trimming and J lost 0 bases, with 18 bases between them. The CDR3 protein is CASSFRDRQVLAKNIQYF. The CDR3 bases are TGTGCCAGCAGTTTCCGAGACAGACAGGTACTAGCCAAAAACATTCAGTACTTC.

The chain recombines TRBV27 with TRBJ2-2; D may be TRBD1 (5 bases). V was clipped by 2 bases and J by 1 base, with 8 bases between them. This CDR3 spans 15 amino acids. The germline CDR1 and CDR2 sequences are MNHEY and SMNVEV (reference sequence). As DNA, the CDR3 is TGTGCCAGCAGTTTAGACAGAGTGAACACCGGGGAGCTGTTTTTT. Translated: CASSLDRVNTGELFF.

A few counts support this clone. The gene calls are TRBV7-6 and TRBJ2-3, with 10 bases lining up with TRBD2. The length of the CDR3 is 18 residues. V shed 2 bases and J 1 base; nucleotides not matched to a gene: 9. Germline V CDR1 and CDR2: SGHVS, FNYEAQ. The CDR3 coding sequence is TGTGCCAGCAGCTTAAACCCGTTAGCGGGAGGAGGCACAGATACGCAGTATTTT. Translation gives CASSLNPLAGGGTDTQYF.

This clone has only one observation. This rearrangement joins TRBV28 to TRBJ1-2, with D possibly matching TRBD1 (5 bases). The CDR3 runs 13 residues. The ends were cut back, 6 bases at V and 2 bases at J, with 10 bases in the middle. CDR1 and CDR2 from the germline V gene are MDHEN and SYDVKM. The CDR3 DNA reads TGTGCCAGCAGACAGGCCCCGAACTATGGCTACACCTTC. Amino acids: CASRQAPNYGYTF.

This chain links TRBV6-2 or TRBV6-3 with TRBJ2-3; 8 nucleotides match TRBD2. The germline CDR1 and CDR2 sequences are MNHEY and SVGEGT. The V segment lost 4 bases and the J segment 5 bases; nucleotides outside the gene matches: 8. This CDR3 spans 15 amino acids. CDR3: CASSSLGLAEDTQYF. For the CDR3, the DNA is TGTGCCAGCAGTTCCCTAGGACTAGCAGAAGATACGCAGTATTTT.

The gene calls are TRBV2 and TRBJ2-1; 8 bases fit TRBD1. J lost 10 bases, V lost 7 bases, and 3 bases had no gene match. The germline gives CDR1 SNHLY, CDR2 FYNNEI. The CDR3 is 11 amino acids. This CDR3 is CASNRDREQFF. The CDR3, as DNA: TGTGCCAGCAACCGGGACAGGGAGCAGTTCTTC.

This chain uses TRBV6-1 with TRBJ1-3, with TRBD1 identical over 7 bases. V gave up 3 bases and J gave up 6 bases; unmatched junction bases: 8. The CDR3 consists of 15 residues. Germline CDR1 reads MNHNS; CDR2 reads SASEGT. The CDR3 spells CASSDGTALKNTIYF. The CDR3 nucleotides read TGTGCCAGCAGTGACGGGACAGCGCTGAAAAACACCATATATTTT.

The chain has TRBV5-4 and TRBJ2-1; D possibly corresponds to TRBD1 (5 bases). V was shortened by 2 bases and J by 7 bases, with 19 bases between the two germline ends. Germline V gene data show CDR1 as SGHNT and CDR2 as YYREEE (reference sequence). This CDR3 contains 16 residues. CDR3 protein: CASSFRLGRGSNEQFF. For the CDR3, the DNA is TGTGCCAGCAGCTTTAGGCTGGGAAGGGGATCAAATGAGCAGTTCTTC.

The rearrangement joins TRBV10-3 to TRBJ1-2; a weak D match, TRBD1 (5 bases). In germline, CDR1 is ENHRY, CDR2 SYGVKD. The CDR3 runs to 14 residues. V lost 10 bases and J 7 bases, leaving 22 bases between the germline ends. The CDR3 region is CATNPAQGYSGYTF. The CDR3 bases are TGTGCCACCAACCCGGCTCAGGGTTATAGTGGCTACACCTTC.

The chain joins TRBV10-2 to TRBJ1-1; D is possibly TRBD1 (6 bases). This CDR3 is 16 amino acids long. Trimming stripped 0 bases from V and 0 bases from J, with 11 bases between. Germline CDR1 reads WSHSY; CDR2 reads SAAADI. CDR3 sequence reads: CASSESAGDMNTEAFF. The CDR3 DNA sequence: TGCGCCAGCAGTGAGTCGGCAGGGGACATGAACACTGAAGCTTTCTTT.

This clone was seen a handful of times. The chain has TRBV27 and TRBJ1-2; 10 bases align to TRBD1. Trimming cost V 4 bases and J 3 bases; bases outside gene matches: 8. Germline V gene sequence: CDR1 MNHEY, CDR2 SMNVEV (reference sequence). The CDR3 consists of 16 residues. As DNA, the CDR3 is TGTGCCAGCAGTTCCCCCCGGGACAGGGGAGACTATGGCTACACCTTC. This sequence encodes CASSSPRDRGDYGYTF.

This chain links TRBV5-8 with TRBJ1-1, with unresolved D. The CDR3 length is 13 residues. Trimming shortened V by 0 bases and J by 13 bases, and 16 bases separated the two germline ends. CDR1 is SGHTS and CDR2 is YDEGEE in the germline V gene. The CDR3 DNA is TGTGCCAGCAGCTTGGTGCGGTTGGTAGTGGATTTCTTT. Translation: CASSLVRLVVDFF. Supplemented by reference TRBV5-8 and TRBJ1-1, the full variable domain reads EAGVTQSPTHLIKTRGQQATLRCSPISGHTSVYWYQQALGLGLQFLLWYDEGEERNRGNFPPRFSGRQFPNYSSELNVNALELEDSALYLCASSLVRLVVDFFGQGTRLTVV.